This is a list of T cell receptor beta chains from one sample in a study of shared clonotypes between healthy human individuals. The method was immunoSEQ multiplex PCR; TCRdb's version includes in-frame clones alone and lacks a portion of them. The sample has approximately 500,000 clones, roughly 80% seen once. What was sequenced was PBMCs. The receptors here all came from a woman aged 40 to 49 in good health. Some clones in this sample may be carry-over from other donors' samples. Each CDR3 is given with its conserved first and last residue. A D gene is named only where the DNA matches it firmly. Expanded clones are given a class, and other clones once, few, many or no size at all.

CASSPYGANVLTF,TGTGCCAGCAGCCCATATGGGGCCAACGTCCTGACTTTC,TRBJ2-6,TRBV6-5,13,-,-
CASSYFGTGSDEQYF,TGTGCCAGCAGTTACTTCGGGACAGGGTCGGACGAGCAGTACTTC,TRBJ2-7,TRBV6-5,15,-,TRBD1
CASSQAFF,TGTGCCAGCAGCCAAGCTTTCTTT,TRBJ1-1,TRBV7-9,8,-,-
CASSSRVSQGNEKLFF,TGCGCCAGCAGCTCCCGAGTCTCACAGGGAAATGAAAAACTGTTTTTT,TRBJ1-4,TRBV4-1,16,-,-
CASSATPGAGETQYF,TGTGCCAGCAGTGCCACTCCAGGGGCAGGGGAGACCCAGTACTTC,TRBJ2-5,TRBV25-1,15,-,-
CASSPGSQETQYF,TGTGCCAGCTCCCCTGGGTCTCAAGAGACCCAGTACTTC,TRBJ2-5,TRBV18,13,-,-
CASSPIDRGRRETQYF,TGTGCCAGCTCACCAATCGACAGGGGGCGCCGAGAGACCCAGTACTTC,TRBJ2-5,TRBV18,16,-,TRBD1
CASSLPTGRTEAFF,TGCGCCAGCAGCTTACCGACAGGTCGGACTGAAGCTTTCTTT,TRBJ1-1,TRBV5-1,14,-,-
CASRIKPPRCLGGNEQYF,TGTGCCAGCAGGATTAAACCACCCCGGTGTCTCGGAGGGAACGAGCAGTACTTC,TRBJ2-7,TRBV7-9,18,-,-
CASTTDSPSPGTQYF,TGTGCCAGCACCACGGACAGTCCTTCGCCCGGGACCCAGTACTTC,TRBJ2-5,TRBV7-2,15,once,-
CASSRQGSETQYF,TGTGCCAGCAGCCGACAGGGGTCAGAGACCCAGTACTTC,TRBJ2-5,TRBV7-6,13,-,TRBD1
CASSRSGTAVVYGYTF,TGTGCCAGCAGCCGATCCGGGACCGCCGTTGTCTATGGCTACACCTTC,TRBJ1-2,TRBV5-4,16,once,-
CATSRQGRDTDTQYF,TGTGCCACCAGCAGACAGGGCAGGGACACAGATACGCAGTATTTT,TRBJ2-3,TRBV15,15,-,-
CASSFVGAETEAFF,TGTGCCAGCAGTTTCGTGGGGGCAGAAACTGAAGCTTTCTTT,TRBJ1-1,TRBV27,14,once,-
CASSLRLADTGELFF,TGTGCCAGCAGCCTTAGACTAGCCGACACCGGGGAGCTGTTTTTT,TRBJ2-2,TRBV7-9,15,-,TRBD2
CSVELKSPREPLNYGYTF,TGCAGCGTTGAACTCAAAAGTCCCAGAGAACCGCTTAACTATGGCTACACCTTC,TRBJ1-2,TRBV29-1,18,-,-
CTSSPDRPAYEQYF,TGCACCAGCAGCCCGGACAGGCCCGCCTACGAGCAGTACTTC,TRBJ2-7,TRBV1,14,-,-
CASRNDGNPSNQPQHF,TGTGCCAGTAGGAACGACGGAAACCCTAGCAATCAGCCCCAGCATTTT,TRBJ1-5,TRBV19,16,-,-
CATQDSTGNTIYF,TGTGCCACCCAAGATTCCACTGGAAACACCATATATTTT,TRBJ1-3,TRBV10-3,13,-,-
CASSLPGTSYEQYF,TGTGCCAGCAGCTTACCCGGGACTAGCTACGAGCAGTACTTC,TRBJ2-7,TRBV11-2,14,many,TRBD2
CASSLSTPDNYGYTF,TGTGCCAGCAGTTTATCCACCCCCGATAACTATGGCTACACCTTC,TRBJ1-2,TRBV28,15,few,-
CTWSSIGSVGANVLTF,TGTACCTGGAGTAGCATCGGGTCCGTCGGGGCCAACGTCCTGACTTTC,TRBJ2-6,TRBV30,16,-,-
CASSEYNEQFF,TGTGCCAGCAGCGAATACAATGAGCAGTTCTTC,TRBJ2-1,TRBV9,11,once,-